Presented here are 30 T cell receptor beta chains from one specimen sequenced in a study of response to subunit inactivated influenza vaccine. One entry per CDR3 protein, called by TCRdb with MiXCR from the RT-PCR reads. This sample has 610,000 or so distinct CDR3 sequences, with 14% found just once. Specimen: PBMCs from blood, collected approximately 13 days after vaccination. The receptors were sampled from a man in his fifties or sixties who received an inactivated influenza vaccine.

In nucleotides, the CDR3 is TGTGCCAGCAGCAAAAATAGCGGGGGGTACCAAGAGACCCAGTACTTC. Its protein is CASSKNSGGYQETQYF. The chain is built from TRBV11-2 and TRBJ2-5; 10 bases align to TRBD2. Germline trimming cut 5 bases from V and 0 bases from J; bases unmatched to any gene: 6. Germline-derived CDR1 and CDR2 are SGHAT and FQNNGV. The CDR3 covers 16 residues.

The CDR3 DNA is TGTGCCAGCTGCCTTGCGGCTCCCCGAGGGGATACGCAGTATTTT. Its translation: CASCLAAPRGDTQYF. The rearrangement links TRBV7-2 to TRBJ2-3; a possible D gene is TRBD2 (5 bases). V was shortened by 8 bases and J by 6 bases, with 21 bases between the two germline ends. The CDR3 consists of 15 residues. Germline V CDR1 and CDR2: SGHTA, FQGNSA.

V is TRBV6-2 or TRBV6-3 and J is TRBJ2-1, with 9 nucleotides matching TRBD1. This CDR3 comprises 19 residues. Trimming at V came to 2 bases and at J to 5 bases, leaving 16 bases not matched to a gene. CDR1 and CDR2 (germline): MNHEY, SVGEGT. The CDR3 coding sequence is TGTGCCAGCAGTTACCCGGACAGGGGAAGTTTGTTGGGCCACAATGAGCAGTTCTTC. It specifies CASSYPDRGSLLGHNEQFF.

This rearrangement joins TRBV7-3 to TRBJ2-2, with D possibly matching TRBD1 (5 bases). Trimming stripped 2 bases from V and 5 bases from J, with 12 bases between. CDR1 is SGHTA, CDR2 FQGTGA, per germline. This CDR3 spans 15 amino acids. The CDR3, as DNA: TGTGCCAGCAGCTTAGGGGCAGGGTGGACCGGGGAGCTGTTTTTT. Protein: CASSLGAGWTGELFF.

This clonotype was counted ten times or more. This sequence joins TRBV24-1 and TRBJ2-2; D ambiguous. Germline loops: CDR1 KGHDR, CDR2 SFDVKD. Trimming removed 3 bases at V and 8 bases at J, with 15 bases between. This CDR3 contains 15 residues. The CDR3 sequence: CATSDQRLLRGELFF. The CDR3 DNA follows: TGTGCCACCAGTGATCAACGACTGCTACGGGGGGAGCTGTTTTTT.

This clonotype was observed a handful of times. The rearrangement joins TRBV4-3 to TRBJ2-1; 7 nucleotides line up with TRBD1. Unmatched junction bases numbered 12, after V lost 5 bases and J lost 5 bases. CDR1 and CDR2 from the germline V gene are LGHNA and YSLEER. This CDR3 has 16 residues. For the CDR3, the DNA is TGCGCCAGCAGCGCAAGAAATCAGGGGGTGAACAATGAGCAGTTCTTC. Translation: CASSARNQGVNNEQFF.

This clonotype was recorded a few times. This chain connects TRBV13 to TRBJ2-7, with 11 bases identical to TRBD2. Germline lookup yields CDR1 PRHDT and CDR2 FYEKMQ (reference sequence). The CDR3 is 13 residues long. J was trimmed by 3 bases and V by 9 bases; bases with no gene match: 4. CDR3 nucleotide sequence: TGTGCCAGTACTAGCGGGGGAGACTACGAGCAGTACTTC. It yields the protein CASTSGGDYEQYF.

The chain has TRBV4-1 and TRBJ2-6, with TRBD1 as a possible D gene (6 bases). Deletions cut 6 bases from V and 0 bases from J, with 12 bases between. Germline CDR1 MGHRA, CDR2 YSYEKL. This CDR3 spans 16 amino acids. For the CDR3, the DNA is TGCGCCAGCAGACAGGGATGGGACTCTGGGGCCAACGTCCTGACTTTC. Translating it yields CASRQGWDSGANVLTF.

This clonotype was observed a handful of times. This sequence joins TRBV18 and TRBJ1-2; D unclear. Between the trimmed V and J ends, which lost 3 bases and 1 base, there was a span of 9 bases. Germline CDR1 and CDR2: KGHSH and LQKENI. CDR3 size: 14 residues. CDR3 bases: TGTGCCAGCTCACCCCCCACAAGTAACTATGGCTACACCTTC. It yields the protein CASSPPTSNYGYTF.

CDR3: CASSPVSGITGELFF. The CDR3, as DNA: TGCGCCAGCAGCCCCGTATCAGGGATTACCGGGGAGCTGTTTTTT. The chain uses TRBV4-3 and TRBJ2-2; possible D gene TRBD1, 5 bases. This CDR3 region has 15 residues. The germline V and J ends were trimmed by 4 bases and 5 bases, with 14 bases remaining between them. Germline V lookup: CDR1 LGHNA, CDR2 YSLEER.

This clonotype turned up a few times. CDR3 nucleotide sequence: TGCAGTGCTCCCGGGAGTAGCACAGATACGCAGTATTTT. This translates into CSAPGSSTDTQYF. The chain uses TRBV20-1 and TRBJ2-3; D perhaps matches TRBD2 (6 bases). V was trimmed by 5 bases and J by 0 bases, leaving 9 bases between them. The CDR3 spans 13 residues. Germline assignment: CDR1 DFQATT and CDR2 SNEGSKA (reference sequence).

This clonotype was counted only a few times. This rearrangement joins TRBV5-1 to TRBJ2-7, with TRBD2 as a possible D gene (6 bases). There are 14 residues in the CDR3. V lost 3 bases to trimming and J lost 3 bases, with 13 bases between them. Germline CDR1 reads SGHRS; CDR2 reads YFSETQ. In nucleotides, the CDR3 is TGCGCCAGCAGCTCAGGCGGGGCGGTCTACGAGCAGTACTTC. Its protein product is CASSSGGAVYEQYF.

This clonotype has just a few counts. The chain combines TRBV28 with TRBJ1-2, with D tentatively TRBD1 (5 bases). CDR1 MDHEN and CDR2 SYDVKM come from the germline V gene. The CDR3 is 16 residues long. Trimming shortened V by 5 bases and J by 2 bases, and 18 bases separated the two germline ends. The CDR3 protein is CASSKNNFGTNYGYTF. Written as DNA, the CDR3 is TGTGCCAGCAGTAAAAACAACTTCGGGACGAACTATGGCTACACCTTC.

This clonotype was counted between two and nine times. DNA of the CDR3: TGTGCCAGCAGTCCACGATCCCCCACGTACAATGAGCAGTTCTTC. Translation gives CASSPRSPTYNEQFF. The chain couples TRBV6-1 to TRBJ2-1; no reliable D call. Germline V gene sequence: CDR1 MNHNS, CDR2 SASEGT. This CDR3 has 15 residues. V was shortened by 5 bases and J by 4 bases, with 15 bases between the two germline ends.

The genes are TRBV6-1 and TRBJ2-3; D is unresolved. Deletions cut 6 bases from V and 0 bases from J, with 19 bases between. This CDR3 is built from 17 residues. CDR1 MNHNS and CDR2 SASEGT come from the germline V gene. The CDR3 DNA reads TGTGCCAGCAGCCAGAAGTCCCTTTCGTCTAGCACAGATACGCAGTATTTT. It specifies CASSQKSLSSSTDTQYF.

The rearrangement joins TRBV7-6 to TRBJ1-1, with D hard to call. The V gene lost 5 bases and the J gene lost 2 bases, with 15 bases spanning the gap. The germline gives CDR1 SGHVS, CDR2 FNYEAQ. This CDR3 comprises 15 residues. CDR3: CASSGYRKGNTEAFF. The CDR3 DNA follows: TGTGCCAGCAGCGGTTACAGAAAGGGAAACACTGAAGCTTTCTTT.

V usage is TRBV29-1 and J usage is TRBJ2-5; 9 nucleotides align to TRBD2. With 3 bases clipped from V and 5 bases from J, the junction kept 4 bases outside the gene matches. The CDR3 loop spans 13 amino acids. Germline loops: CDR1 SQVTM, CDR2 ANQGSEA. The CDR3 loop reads CSVEGLAGETQYF. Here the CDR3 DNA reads TGCAGCGTTGAGGGACTAGCCGGGGAGACCCAGTACTTC.

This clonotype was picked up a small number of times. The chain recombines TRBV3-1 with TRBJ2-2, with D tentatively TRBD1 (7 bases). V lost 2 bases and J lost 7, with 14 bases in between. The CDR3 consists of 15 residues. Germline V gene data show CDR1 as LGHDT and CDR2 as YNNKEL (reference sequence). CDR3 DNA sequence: TGTGCCAGCAGCCAAAAAGCAGGGGGGATCGGGGAGCTGTTTTTT. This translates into CASSQKAGGIGELFF.

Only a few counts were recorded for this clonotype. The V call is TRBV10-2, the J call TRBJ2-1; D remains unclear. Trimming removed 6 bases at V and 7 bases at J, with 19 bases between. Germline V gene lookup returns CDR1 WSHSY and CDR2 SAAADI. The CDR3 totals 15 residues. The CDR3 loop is CASSRLFSIGNEQFF. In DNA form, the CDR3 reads TGCGCCAGCAGCCGCCTGTTCAGCATCGGTAATGAGCAGTTCTTC.

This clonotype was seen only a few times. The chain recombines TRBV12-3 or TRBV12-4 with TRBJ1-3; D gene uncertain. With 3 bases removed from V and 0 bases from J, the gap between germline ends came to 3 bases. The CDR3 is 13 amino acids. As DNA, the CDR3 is TGTGCCAGCAGTTTTGCCTCTGGAAACACCATATATTTT. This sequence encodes CASSFASGNTIYF.

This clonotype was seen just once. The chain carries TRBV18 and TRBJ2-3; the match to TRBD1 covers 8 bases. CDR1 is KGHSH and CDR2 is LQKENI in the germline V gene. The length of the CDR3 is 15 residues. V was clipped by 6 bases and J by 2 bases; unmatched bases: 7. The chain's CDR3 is CASSDRESLTDTQYF. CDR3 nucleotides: TGTGCCAGCTCGGACAGGGAGTCTCTCACAGATACGCAGTATTTT. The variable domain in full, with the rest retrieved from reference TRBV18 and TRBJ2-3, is NAGVMQNPRHLVRRRGQEARLRCSPMKGHSHVYWYRQLPEEGLKFMVYLQKENIIDESGMPKERFSAEFPKEGPSILRIQQVVRGDSAAYFCASSDRESLTDTQYFGPGTRLTVL.

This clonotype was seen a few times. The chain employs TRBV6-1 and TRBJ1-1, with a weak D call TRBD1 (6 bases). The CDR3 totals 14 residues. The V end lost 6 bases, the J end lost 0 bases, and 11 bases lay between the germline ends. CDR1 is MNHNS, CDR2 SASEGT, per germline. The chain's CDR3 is CASRSGTLNTEAFF. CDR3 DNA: TGTGCCAGCAGATCGGGGACATTGAACACTGAAGCTTTCTTT.

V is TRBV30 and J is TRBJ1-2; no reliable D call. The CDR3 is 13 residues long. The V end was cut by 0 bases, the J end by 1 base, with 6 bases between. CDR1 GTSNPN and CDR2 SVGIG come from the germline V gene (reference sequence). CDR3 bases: TGTGCCTGGAGTGTAGGCCTTAACTATGGCTACACCTTC. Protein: CAWSVGLNYGYTF.

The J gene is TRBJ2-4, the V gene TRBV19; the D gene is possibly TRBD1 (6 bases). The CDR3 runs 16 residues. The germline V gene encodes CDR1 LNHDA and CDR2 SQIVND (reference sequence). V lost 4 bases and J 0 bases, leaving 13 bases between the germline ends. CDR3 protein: CASSTDSLLAKNIQYF. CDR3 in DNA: TGTGCCAGTAGTACGGACAGCTTATTAGCCAAAAACATTCAGTACTTC.

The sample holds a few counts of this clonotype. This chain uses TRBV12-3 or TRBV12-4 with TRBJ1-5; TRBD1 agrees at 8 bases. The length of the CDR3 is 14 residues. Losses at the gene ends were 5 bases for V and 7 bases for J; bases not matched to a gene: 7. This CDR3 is CASSGTGEVQPQHF. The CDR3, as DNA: TGTGCCAGCAGTGGGACAGGAGAGGTACAGCCCCAGCATTTT.

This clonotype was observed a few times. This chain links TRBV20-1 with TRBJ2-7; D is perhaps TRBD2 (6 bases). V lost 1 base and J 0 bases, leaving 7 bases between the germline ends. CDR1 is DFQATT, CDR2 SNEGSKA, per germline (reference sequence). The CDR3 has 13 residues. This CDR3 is CSARGGASYEQYF. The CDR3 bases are TGCAGTGCTAGAGGCGGGGCCTCCTACGAGCAGTACTTC.

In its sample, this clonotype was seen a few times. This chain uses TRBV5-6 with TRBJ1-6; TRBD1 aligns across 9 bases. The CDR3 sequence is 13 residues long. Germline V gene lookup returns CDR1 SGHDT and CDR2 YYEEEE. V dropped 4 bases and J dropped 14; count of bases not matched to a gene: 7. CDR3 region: CASSVTGTGTLHF. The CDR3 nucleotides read TGTGCCAGCAGCGTGACCGGGACAGGGACCCTCCACTTT.

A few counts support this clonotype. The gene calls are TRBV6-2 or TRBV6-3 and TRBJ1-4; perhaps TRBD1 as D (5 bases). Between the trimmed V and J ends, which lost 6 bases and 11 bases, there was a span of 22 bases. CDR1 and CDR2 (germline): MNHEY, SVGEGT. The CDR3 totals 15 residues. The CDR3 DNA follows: TGTGCCAGCAGCCAGGGACGGGACCTGATGGAGAAACTGTTTTTT. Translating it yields CASSQGRDLMEKLFF.

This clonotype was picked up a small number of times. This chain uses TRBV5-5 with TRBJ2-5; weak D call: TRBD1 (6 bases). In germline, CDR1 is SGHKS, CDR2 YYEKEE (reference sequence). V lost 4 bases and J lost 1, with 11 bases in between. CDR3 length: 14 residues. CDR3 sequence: CASSNRDIQETQYF. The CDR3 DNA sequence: TGTGCCAGCAGCAACCGGGACATCCAAGAGACCCAGTACTTC.

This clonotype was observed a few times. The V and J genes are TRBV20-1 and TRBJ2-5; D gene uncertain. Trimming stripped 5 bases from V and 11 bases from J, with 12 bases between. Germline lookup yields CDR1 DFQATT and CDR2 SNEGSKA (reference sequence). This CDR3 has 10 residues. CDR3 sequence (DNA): TGCAGTGCTGTCTCCGAGGCTCAGTACTTC. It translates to CSAVSEAQYF.